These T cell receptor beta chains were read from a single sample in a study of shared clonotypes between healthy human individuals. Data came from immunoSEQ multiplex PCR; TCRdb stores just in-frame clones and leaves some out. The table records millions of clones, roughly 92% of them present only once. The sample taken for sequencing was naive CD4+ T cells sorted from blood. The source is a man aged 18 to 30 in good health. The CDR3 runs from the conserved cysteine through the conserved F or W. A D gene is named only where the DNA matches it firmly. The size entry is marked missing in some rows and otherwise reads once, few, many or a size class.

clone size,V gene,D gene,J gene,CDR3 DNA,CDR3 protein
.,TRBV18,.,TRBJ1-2,TGTGCCAGCTCACCCACTCCGGACAGTAACTATGGCTACACCTTC,CASSPTPDSNYGYTF
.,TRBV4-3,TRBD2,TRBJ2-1,TGCGCCAGCAGCCGATCACTAGCGGAGCCCTACAATGAGCAGTTCTTC,CASSRSLAEPYNEQFF
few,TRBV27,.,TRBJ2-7,TGTGCCAGCAGTCCGCCCAGGGGCTTGGAGCAGTACTTC,CASSPPRGLEQYF
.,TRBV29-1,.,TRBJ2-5,TGCAGCGTTGATGGGGGTAGAGAGACCCAGTACTTC,CSVDGGRETQYF
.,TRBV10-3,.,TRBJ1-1,TGTGCCAGCAGTGCTTACATCCGCCAAGGAGCTTTCTTT,CASSAYIRQGAFF
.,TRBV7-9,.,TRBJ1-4,TGTGCCAGCAGCCTATCGGTTGACGGGCATCTTGAAAAACTGTTTTTT,CASSLSVDGHLEKLFF
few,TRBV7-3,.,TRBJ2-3,TGTGCCAGCAGCCTCACAGATACGCAGTATTTT,CASSLTDTQYF
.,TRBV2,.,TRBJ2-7,TGTGCCAGCAGTTCCGATCTTGGGGGGGGCAAGTACTTC,CASSSDLGGGKYF
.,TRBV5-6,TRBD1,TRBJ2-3,TGTGCCAGCACCGATCCGGGACAGGGGGCCGGTACAGATACGCAGTATTTT,CASTDPGQGAGTDTQYF
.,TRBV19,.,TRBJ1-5,TGTGCCAGTAGGCGACCCCTTTGGCCCCAGCATTTT,CASRRPLWPQHF
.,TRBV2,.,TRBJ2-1,TGTGCCAGCAACTGGGCGGGTGAGCAGTTCTTC,CASNWAGEQFF
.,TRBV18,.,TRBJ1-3,TGTGCCAGCTCGCCCCTGGACAGTGACTCTGGAAACACCATATATTTT,CASSPLDSDSGNTIYF
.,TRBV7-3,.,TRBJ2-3,TGTGCCAGCAGCTCCAGGGCGTCGGATACGCAGTATTTT,CASSSRASDTQYF
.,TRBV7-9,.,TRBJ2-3,TGTGCCAGCAGCCCCAGGGGGGGCCAGGGAGATACGCAGTATTTT,CASSPRGGQGDTQYF
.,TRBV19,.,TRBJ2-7,TGTGCCAGTAGTACCAATAGGCCTGGCTACGAGCAGTACTTC,CASSTNRPGYEQYF
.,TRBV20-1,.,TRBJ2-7,TGCAGTGCTAGGCGTGACGAGCAGTACTTC,CSARRDEQYF
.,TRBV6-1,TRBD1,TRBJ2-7,TGTGCCAGCAGCCGACAGGGTGGCTCCTACGAGCAGTACTTC,CASSRQGGSYEQYF
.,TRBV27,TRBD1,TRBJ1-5,TGTGCCAGCAGTGCGGACAGGGGGGATTTCAATCAGCCCCAGCATTTT,CASSADRGDFNQPQHF
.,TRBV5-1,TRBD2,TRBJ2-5,TGCGCCAGCAGACCAACTAGCGGGAGGGCAGAGACCCAGTACTTC,CASRPTSGRAETQYF
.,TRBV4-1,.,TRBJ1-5,TGCGCCAGCAGCCAACTAACAGGGTTTGGGGATTTCGAGCCCCAGCATTTT,CASSQLTGFGDFEPQHF
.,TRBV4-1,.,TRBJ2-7,TGCGCCAGCAGCCGAGACAGGATCGACGAGCAGTACTTC,CASSRDRIDEQYF
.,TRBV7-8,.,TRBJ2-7,TGTGCCAGCAGCTTCGGCATCGCACCCTACGAGCAGTACTTC,CASSFGIAPYEQYF
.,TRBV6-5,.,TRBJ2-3,TGTGCCGCTGCTCGAGCAGATACGCAGTATTTT,CAAARADTQYF
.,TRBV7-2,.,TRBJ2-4,TGTGCCAGCAGCTTACGGGTGGACAAAAACATTCAGTACTTC,CASSLRVDKNIQYF
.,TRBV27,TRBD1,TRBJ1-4,TGTGCCAGCAGTTTACGACAGGGGGGCGAAAAACTGTTTTTT,CASSLRQGGEKLFF
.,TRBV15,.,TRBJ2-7,TGTGCCACCAGCAGAGATCCGGGGGACGAGCAGTACTTC,CATSRDPGDEQYF
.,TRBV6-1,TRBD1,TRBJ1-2,TGTGCCAGCAGGGAACCGGGACAGGGAGGCTACACCTTC,CASREPGQGGYTF
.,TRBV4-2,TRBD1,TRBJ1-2,TGTGCCAGCAGCCAAGAGATTAGGGACAGGTTGGTCTATGGCTACACCTTC,CASSQEIRDRLVYGYTF
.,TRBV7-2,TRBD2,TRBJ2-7,TGTGCCAGCAGCTCCAACGGACTAGGGACCTACGAGCAGTACTTC,CASSSNGLGTYEQYF
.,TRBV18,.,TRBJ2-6,TGTGCCAGCTCACCGACAGGTTTTGGGGCCAACGTCCTGACTTTC,CASSPTGFGANVLTF
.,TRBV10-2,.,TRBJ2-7,TGCGCCAGCAGTGGACAGCTTTCCTACGAGCAGTACTTC,CASSGQLSYEQYF
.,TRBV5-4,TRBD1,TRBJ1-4,TGTGCCAGCAGCTGGACAGGGGCGGGAAGTGAAAAACTGTTTTTT,CASSWTGAGSEKLFF
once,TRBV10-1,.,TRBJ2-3,TGCGCCAGCAGTGAGTCGAGGGCCCGCACAGATACGCAGTATTTT,CASSESRARTDTQYF
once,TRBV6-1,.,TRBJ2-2,TGTGCCAGCAGTGAAGCGCGCCAGTCTGTCACCGGGGAGCTGTTTTTT,CASSEARQSVTGELFF
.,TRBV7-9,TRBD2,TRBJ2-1,TGTGCCAGCAGCTGGGGACCGGGACTAGCGGGGGATGAGCAGTTCTTC,CASSWGPGLAGDEQFF
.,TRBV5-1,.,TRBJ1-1,TGCGCCAGCAGCTTCTTGGGCAGGGGCTCAAACACTGAAGCTTTCTTT,CASSFLGRGSNTEAFF
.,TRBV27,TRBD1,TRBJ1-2,TGTGCCAGCAGTGCGACAGGGATCCCCTATGGCTACACCTTC,CASSATGIPYGYTF
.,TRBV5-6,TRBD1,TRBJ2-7,TGTGCCAGCAGGTTAAGGGGGACAGGGATATACGAGCAGTACTTC,CASRLRGTGIYEQYF
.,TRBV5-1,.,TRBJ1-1,TGCGCCAGCAGCTTCCTAGTTGGCACTGAAGCTTTCTTT,CASSFLVGTEAFF
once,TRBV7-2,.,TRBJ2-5,TGTGCCAGCACCTCCTCTACGGGCATTCGGGAGACCCAGTACTTC,CASTSSTGIRETQYF
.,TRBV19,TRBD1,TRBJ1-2,TGTGCCAGTAGTAACAGGGGGCGATTGGAGGGCTACACCTTC,CASSNRGRLEGYTF
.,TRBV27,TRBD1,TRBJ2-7,TGTGCCAGCAGTTGGGACAGAGGTTACGAGCAGTACTTC,CASSWDRGYEQYF
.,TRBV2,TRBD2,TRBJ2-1,TGTGCCGATTCCCCTCCAAGCGGGACGAGCTCCTACAATGAGCAGTTCTTC,CADSPPSGTSSYNEQFF
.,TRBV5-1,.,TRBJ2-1,TGCGCCAGCAGCTTTACCATCTCCTACAATGAGCAGTTCTTC,CASSFTISYNEQFF
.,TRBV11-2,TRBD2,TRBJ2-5,TGTGCCAGCAGCGAGCTAGCGGGAGAGATGGAGACCCAGTACTTC,CASSELAGEMETQYF
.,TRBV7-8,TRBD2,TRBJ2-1,TGTGCCAGCAGCTTGGGACTAGCGGCAATAAGCTCCTACAATGAGCAGTTCTTC,CASSLGLAAISSYNEQFF
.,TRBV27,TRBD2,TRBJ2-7,TGTGCCAGCAGCATCACTAGCGGGAGTTACGAGCAGTACTTC,CASSITSGSYEQYF
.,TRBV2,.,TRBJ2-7,TGTGCCAGCGCCGAGGACCTCTACGAGCAGTACTTC,CASAEDLYEQYF
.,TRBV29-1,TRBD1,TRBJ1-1,TGCAGCGGGACCGACAGGGCCGGGGGAGCTTTCTTT,CSGTDRAGGAFF
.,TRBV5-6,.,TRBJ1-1,TGTGCCAGCAGCTCCCTGACAAGCGAGAACACTGAAGCTTTCTTT,CASSSLTSENTEAFF
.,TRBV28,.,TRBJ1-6,TGTGCCAGCACCAATATGGGGACACATACTAATTCACCCCTCCACTTT,CASTNMGTHTNSPLHF
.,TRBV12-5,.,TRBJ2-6,TGTGCTAGTGGTTTGCATACGGAATACGTCCTGACTTTC,CASGLHTEYVLTF
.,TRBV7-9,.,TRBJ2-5,TGTGCCAGCAGCTTAGGGGGGCTCCACCAAGAGACCCAGTACTTC,CASSLGGLHQETQYF
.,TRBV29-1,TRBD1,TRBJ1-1,TGCAGCGCTCGGGGACAGAAGAACACTGAAGCTTTCTTT,CSARGQKNTEAFF
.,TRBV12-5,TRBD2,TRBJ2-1,TGTGCTAGTGGTTTGGTGGTAGCGGGAGGGATTAATGAGCAGTTCTTC,CASGLVVAGGINEQFF